These 2 T cell receptor beta chains were all obtained from the same sample, sequenced in a study of CD8 T cells in ankylosing spondylitis. Antigens for these TCRs are unknown. The study's findings and limits: A motif of roughly 8 highly homologous TCR beta variants was seen as apparently characteristic of ankylosing spondylitis blood.

From the 5' RACE reads, TCRdb called clonotypes with MiXCR, one entry per CDR3 protein. The data show around 430,000 distinct CDR3 sequences, more than 15% seen once. Sequenced sample: blood, either unsorted or a sorted T cell fraction (not recorded which). The source is a male donor with ankylosing spondylitis.

In this sample, this clonotype turned up many times. CDR3 nucleotide sequence: TGTGCCAGCAGTGAAAAAATAGCCAAAAACATTCAGTACTTC. Amino acids: CASSEKIAKNIQYF. This rearrangement joins TRBV6-1 to TRBJ2-4; D gene uncertain. Trimming removed 2 bases from V and 0 bases from J, with 5 bases in between. Per the germline V gene, CDR1 is MNHNS and CDR2 is SASEGT. The length of the CDR3 is 14 residues.

The V and J genes are TRBV10-2 and TRBJ2-6; 7 nucleotides match TRBD2. Germline values: CDR1 WSHSY, CDR2 SAAADI. V lost 7 bases, J lost 0 bases, and 6 bases stayed unmatched. CDR3 length equals 16 residues. The CDR3 DNA is TGCGCCAGCAAAGCTAGCGGATTCTCTGGGGCCAACGTCCTGACTTTC. This sequence encodes CASKASGFSGANVLTF.